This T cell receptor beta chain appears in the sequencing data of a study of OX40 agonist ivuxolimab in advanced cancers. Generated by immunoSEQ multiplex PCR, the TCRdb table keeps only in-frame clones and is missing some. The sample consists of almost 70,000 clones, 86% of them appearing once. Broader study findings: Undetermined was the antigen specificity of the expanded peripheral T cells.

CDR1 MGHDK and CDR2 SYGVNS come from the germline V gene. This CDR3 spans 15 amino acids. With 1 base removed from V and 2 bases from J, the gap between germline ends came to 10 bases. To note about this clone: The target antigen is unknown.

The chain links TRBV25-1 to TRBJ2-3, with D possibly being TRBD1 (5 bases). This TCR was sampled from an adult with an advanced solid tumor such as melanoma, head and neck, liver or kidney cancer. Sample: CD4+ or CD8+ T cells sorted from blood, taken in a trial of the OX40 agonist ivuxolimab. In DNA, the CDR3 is TGTGCCAGCAGTGAATCGACAGTTCACACAGATACGCAGTATTTT. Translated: CASSESTVHTDTQYF.